Listed below are T cell receptor beta chains from one sample, sequenced in a study of blood T cell repertoires in COVID-19. Generated by immunoSEQ multiplex PCR, the TCRdb table keeps only in-frame clones and is missing some. The data show more than 20,000 clones, with about 89% seen just once and 25% held by the top ten. The sample taken for sequencing was peripheral blood. The receptors were gathered from a human donor with active COVID-19. The donor label of this sample is uncertain. Each CDR3 is given with its conserved first and last residue. Fields, in order: V gene, J gene, CDR3 protein.

V: TRBV9
J: TRBJ2-7
CDR3: CASSNRGAGYEQYF

V: TRBV6-5
J: TRBJ2-7
CDR3: CASRNRGQAYEQYF

V: TRBV24-1
J: TRBJ2-2
CDR3: CATWRRHEIGVANTGELFF

V: TRBV6-5
J: TRBJ2-5
CDR3: CASKGGGAGGTQYF

V: TRBV9
J: TRBJ2-3
CDR3: CASSVAEGGATDTQYF

V: TRBV4-3
J: TRBJ2-2
CDR3: CASSQVGLAGRSAGELFF

V: TRBV9
J: TRBJ2-7
CDR3: CASSVLPDSYEQYF

V: TRBV10-1
J: TRBJ2-2
CDR3: CASSEGLAGTGELFF

V: TRBV4-2
J: TRBJ2-1
CDR3: CASSQDGFWTGVVNEQFF

V: TRBV3-1/TRBV3-2
J: TRBJ2-3
CDR3: CASRGLTDTQYF

V: TRBV5-4
J: TRBJ2-1
CDR3: CASSRRYAGGFYNEQFF

V: TRBV7-8
J: TRBJ2-1
CDR3: CASSPLLGAGGLKNEQFF

V: TRBV7-2
J: TRBJ2-7
CDR3: CASSLTSGGTYEQYF

V: TRBV7-2
J: TRBJ2-3
CDR3: CASSLSGSGEDTQYF

V: TRBV10-3
J: TRBJ2-3
CDR3: CATRREGADTQYF

V: TRBV15
J: TRBJ2-7
CDR3: CATSREKGGYEQYF

V: TRBV5-1
J: TRBJ2-2
CDR3: CASSLEGGLAGHDTGELFF

V: TRBV5-1
J: TRBJ2-1
CDR3: CASSFDRAFSNEQFF

V: TRBV3-1/TRBV3-2
J: TRBJ2-7
CDR3: CASSRAGAQPYEQYF

V: TRBV12-1
J: TRBJ2-7
CDR3: CASSFRGTSGHEQYF

V: TRBV12-3/TRBV12-4
J: TRBJ1-6
CDR3: CASSLTGRSPLHF

V: TRBV19
J: TRBJ1-6
CDR3: CASSIGQGNSPLHF

V: TRBV7-9
J: TRBJ2-5
CDR3: CASSPRLAGGEGETQYF

V: TRBV28
J: TRBJ2-7
CDR3: CASSSGGVYEQYF

V: TRBV11-2
J: TRBJ2-7
CDR3: CASSPRTLTSGSYEQYF

V: TRBV12-5
J: TRBJ1-6
CDR3: CASGLVLTGQHSYNSPLHF

V: TRBV3-1/TRBV3-2
J: TRBJ2-7
CDR3: CASSPPGQFLYEQYF

V: TRBV6-5
J: TRBJ1-2
CDR3: CASSATIHYGYTF

V: TRBV9
J: TRBJ2-7
CDR3: CASSAGPLTSGYYEQYF

V: TRBV12-5
J: TRBJ2-2
CDR3: CASGLTGALDTGELFF

V: TRBV7-2
J: TRBJ1-5
CDR3: CASSLEGTEPQHF

V: TRBV7-9
J: TRBJ2-7
CDR3: CASSEAGIGHEQYF

V: TRBV25-1
J: TRBJ1-2
CDR3: CASSESGALGYTF

V: TRBV4-2
J: TRBJ2-2
CDR3: CASSQDGLATGELFF

V: TRBV20-1
J: TRBJ2-7
CDR3: CSARSGHEQYF

V: TRBV28
J: TRBJ1-5
CDR3: CASRTDGQISNQPQHF

V: TRBV6-2/TRBV6-3
J: TRBJ2-2
CDR3: CASSSYGGAETGELFF

V: TRBV4-2
J: TRBJ2-1
CDR3: CASSHPGTSGVNNEQFF

V: TRBV9
J: TRBJ2-5
CDR3: CASSVIAGSPQETQYF

V: TRBV9
J: TRBJ2-1
CDR3: CATGSGRTDEQFF

V: TRBV12-5
J: TRBJ2-6
CDR3: CASGLVFSGSGANVLTF

V: TRBV4-1
J: TRBJ2-1
CDR3: CASSQDWANNEQFF

V: TRBV4-1
J: TRBJ2-1
CDR3: CASSQFPPRSGSSYNEQFF

V: TRBV13
J: TRBJ2-3
CDR3: CASSLGAGGYTDTQYF

V: TRBV2
J: TRBJ2-5
CDR3: CASRELAGETQYF

V: TRBV18
J: TRBJ1-2
CDR3: CASSPNSPGDGYTF

V: TRBV19
J: TRBJ1-4
CDR3: CASRRGQNEKLFF

V: TRBV2
J: TRBJ1-4
CDR3: CASNLNEKLFF

V: TRBV28
J: TRBJ2-2
CDR3: CASSQPTGQTGELFF

V: TRBV6-2/TRBV6-3
J: TRBJ2-4
CDR3: CASSSGLAGVKVAKNIQYF

V: TRBV11-2
J: TRBJ2-5
CDR3: CASSLLRTVETQYF

V: TRBV5-3
J: TRBJ1-5
CDR3: CARSLALGIPGQGNTSNQPQHF

V: TRBV5-4
J: TRBJ2-1
CDR3: CASSLALGALSNEQFF